This T cell receptor (beta chain) was profiled in a study of T cells in Graves' hyperthyroidism and ophthalmopathy. General study points: By a 13 V-J model, ophthalmopathy was set apart from stable hyperthyroidism.

The source material, RNA transcripts, was used to amplify TCR beta CDR3 regions. Carried out on the TCR CDR3, a first-round RT-PCR used the HTBI primer set. MiXCR was run by TCRdb on the multiplex PCR reads, yielding one entry per CDR3 protein. The sample carries roughly 700,000 distinct CDR3 sequences, around a third recorded once. Trimming cost V 6 bases and J 5 bases; bases outside gene matches: 7. The germline gives CDR1 MNHNY, CDR2 SVGAGI (reference sequence). This CDR3 comprises 13 residues. The table lists this clonotype with many counts. What it recognizes is unknown. Clinical symptoms, serum thyroxine and TRAb, thyroid ultrasound and orbital computed tomography were used for the diagnoses.

This chain connects TRBV6-6 to TRBJ2-7; 7 bases fit TRBD1. The sample was blood. This clonotype was sampled from a woman aged 40 to 50 with Graves' hyperthyroidism. The CDR3 DNA reads as TGTGCCAGCAGGATCGACAGGGCCAACGAGCAGTACTTC. This codes for CASRIDRANEQYF.